This T cell receptor beta chain emerged from a study of CD8 T cells in ankylosing spondylitis. The study, taken as a whole, reports: Significantly higher representation of disease-linked clones was reported for matched ankylosing spondylitis synovial fluid. A subset of motif variants has previously been described in the synovial fluid and blood of reactive arthritis. As for the disease-linked clones, they showed a CD8+ phenotype and occurred at relatively low frequencies in peripheral blood. It appeared that ankylosing spondylitis blood was characterized by a TCR beta motif of seven or eight highly homologous variants.

A quantitative 5'-RACE method, one with molecular barcodes, was used to make TCR beta libraries. TCRdb independently ran MiXCR on the 5' RACE reads; one entry per CDR3 protein. This sample carries 200,000 to 250,000 distinct CDR3 sequences, 7.3% of them seen once, and the ten largest clones take approximately 15%. The sample holds many counts of this clonotype. No antigen is known for it. The CDR3 extends over 19 amino acids. The TCR comes from a male donor with ankylosing spondylitis. Sample: blood, either unsorted or a sorted T cell fraction (not recorded which). V is TRBV21-1 and J is TRBJ2-7; the tabulated D call, TRBD2, remains unverified against the DNA. TRBV21-1 counts as a pseudogene. Here the CDR3 DNA reads TGTGCCAGCAGCAAAGGCTTCCCTAGCGGGAGGAAACAATCCTACGAGCAGTACTTC. Translating gives CASSKGFPSGRKQSYEQYF.